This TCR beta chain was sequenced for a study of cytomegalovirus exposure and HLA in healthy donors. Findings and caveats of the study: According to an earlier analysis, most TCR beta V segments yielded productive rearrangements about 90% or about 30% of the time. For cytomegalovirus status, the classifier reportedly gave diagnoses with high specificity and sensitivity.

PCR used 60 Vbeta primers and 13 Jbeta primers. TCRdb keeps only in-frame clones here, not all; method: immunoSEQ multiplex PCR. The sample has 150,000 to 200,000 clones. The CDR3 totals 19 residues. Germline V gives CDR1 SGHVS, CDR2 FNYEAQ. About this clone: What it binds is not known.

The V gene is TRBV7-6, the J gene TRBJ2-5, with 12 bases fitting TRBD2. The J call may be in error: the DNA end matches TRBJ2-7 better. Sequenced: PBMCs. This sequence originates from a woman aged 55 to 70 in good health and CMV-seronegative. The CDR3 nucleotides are TGTGCCAGCAGCTTAGTACCCCCTAAGGCTAGCGGGGGGGCCTACGAGCAGTACTTC. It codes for CASSLVPPKASGGAYEQYF.